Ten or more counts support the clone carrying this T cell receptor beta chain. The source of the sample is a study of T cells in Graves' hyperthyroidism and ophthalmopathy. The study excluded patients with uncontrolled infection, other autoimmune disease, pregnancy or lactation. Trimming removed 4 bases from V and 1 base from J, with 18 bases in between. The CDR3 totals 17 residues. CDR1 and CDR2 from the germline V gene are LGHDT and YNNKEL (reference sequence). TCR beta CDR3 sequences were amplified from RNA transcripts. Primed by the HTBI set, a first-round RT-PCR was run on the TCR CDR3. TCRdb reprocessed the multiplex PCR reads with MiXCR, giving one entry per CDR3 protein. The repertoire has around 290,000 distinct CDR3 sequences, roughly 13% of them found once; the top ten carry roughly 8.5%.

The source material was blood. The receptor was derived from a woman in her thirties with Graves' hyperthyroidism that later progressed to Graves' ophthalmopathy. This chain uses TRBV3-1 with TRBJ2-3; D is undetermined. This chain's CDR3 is CASSRAANNPRTDTQYF. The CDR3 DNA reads TGTGCCAGCAGCCGTGCGGCCAACAACCCCCGCACAGATACGCAGTATTTT.